The 2 T cell receptor beta chains presented below share a single source sample, sequenced in a study of PD-L1 blockade in urothelial cancer. Generated by immunoSEQ multiplex PCR, the TCRdb table keeps only in-frame clones and is missing some. Of 65,000 to 80,000 clones in the sample, 85% to 90% were seen once. Time point noted: pretreatment peripheral blood. This material consisted of PBMCs, taken around atezolizumab (anti-PD-L1) treatment. These TCRs come from a man in his 70s with urothelial cancer.

The gene calls are TRBV30 and TRBJ1-1; 7 bases are shared with TRBD1. The J segment lost 1 base and the V segment lost 8 bases, leaving 16 bases of the junction unmatched. The germline V gene has CDR1 GTSNPN and CDR2 SVGIG (reference sequence). There are 16 residues in the CDR3. Here the CDR3 DNA reads TGTGCCGGCGCCTCCGGGACAGCTCCGAAGAACACTGAAGCTTTCTTT. It specifies CAGASGTAPKNTEAFF. The full variable domain, rest sourced from reference TRBV30 and TRBJ1-1, is SQTIHQWPATLVQPVGSPLSLECTVEGTSNPNLYWYRQAAGRGLQLLFYSVGIGQISSEVPQNLSASRPQDRQFILSSKKLLLSDSGFYLCAGASGTAPKNTEAFFGQGTRLTVV.

The rearrangement joins TRBV11-2 to TRBJ2-1; 7 nucleotides match TRBD1. CDR1 and CDR2 from the germline V gene are SGHAT and FQNNGV. The CDR3 spans 12 residues. The ends lost 5 bases at V and 8 bases at J; junction bases unmatched: 3. CDR3 loop: CASSPTGDEQFF. CDR3 nucleotide sequence: TGTGCCAGCAGCCCTACAGGGGATGAGCAGTTCTTC. The full variable domain, its missing parts supplied by reference TRBV11-2 and TRBJ2-1, is EAGVAQSPRYKIIEKRQSVAFWCNPISGHATLYWYQQILGQGPKLLIQFQNNGVVDDSQLPKDRFSAERLKGVDSTLKIQPAKLEDSAVYLCASSPTGDEQFFGPGTRLTVL.